This T cell receptor (beta chain) was sequenced in a study of blood T cell repertoires in COVID-19. Overall study: There were acute and convalescent COVID-19 samples, and they came from the United States, Italy and Spain. PBMCs, B-cell-depleted T cells, or T cells provided the cDNA or gDNA that made up the material.

As originally analysed: By means of reference gene primer amplification, nucleated cell counts were estimated. Repertoires were generated with immunoSEQ multiplex PCR, while TCRdb's copy carries only in-frame clones and drops some. V and J calls and clone size are given by that table; D and trimming were obtained from the DNA. Here the sample spans 200,000 to 300,000 clones, around nine tenths being singletons. Only one count was recorded for this clone. V was pared by 4 bases and J by 3 bases, with 20 bases between. The CDR3 is 17 residues long. Germline assignment: CDR1 SGHNT and CDR2 YYREEE (reference sequence).

Sequencing used peripheral blood. The clonotype originates from a man aged 25-45 years with active or convalescent COVID-19. V is TRBV5-4 and J is TRBJ1-3, with D hard to call. The CDR3, as DNA: TGTGCCAGCAGCCCCGCCTGGGGAGGGTTAGGTGGAAACACCATATATTTT. Translated, it gives CASSPAWGGLGGNTIYF.